This T cell receptor (beta chain) was documented in a study of blood T cell repertoires in COVID-19. On the study more broadly: Some COVID-19 samples were acute and others convalescent; all came from the United States, Italy and Spain.

Germline lookup yields CDR1 SNHLY and CDR2 FYNNEI. The CDR3 contains 14 residues. V was clipped by 7 bases and J by 0 bases; unmatched bases: 4. Here immunoSEQ multiplex PCR was the method, and the copy in TCRdb shows in-frame clones only, minus some. The sample contains 98,000 or so clones, less than 75% of which appear only once. The sequenced sample was peripheral blood. The V and J genes are TRBV2 and TRBJ2-7; 9 nucleotides agree with TRBD1. This receptor was identified in a woman aged 40 to 55 with acute or convalescent COVID-19. CDR3 sequence: CASTGQGSSYEQYF. The CDR3 DNA reads TGTGCCAGCACCGGACAGGGGAGCTCCTACGAGCAGTACTTC.